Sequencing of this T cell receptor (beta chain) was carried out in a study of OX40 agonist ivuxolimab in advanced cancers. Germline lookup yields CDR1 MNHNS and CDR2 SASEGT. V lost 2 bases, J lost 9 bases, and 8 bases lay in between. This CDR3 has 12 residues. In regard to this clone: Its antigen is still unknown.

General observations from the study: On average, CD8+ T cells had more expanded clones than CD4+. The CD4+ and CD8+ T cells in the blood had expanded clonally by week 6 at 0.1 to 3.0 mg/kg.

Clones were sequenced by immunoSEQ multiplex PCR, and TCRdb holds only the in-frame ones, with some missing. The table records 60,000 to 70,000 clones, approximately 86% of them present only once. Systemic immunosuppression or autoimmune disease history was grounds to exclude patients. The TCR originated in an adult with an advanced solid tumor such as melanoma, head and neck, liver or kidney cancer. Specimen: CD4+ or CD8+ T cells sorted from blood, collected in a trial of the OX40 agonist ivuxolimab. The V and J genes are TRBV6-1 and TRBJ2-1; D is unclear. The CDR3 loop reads CASSEMWVEQFF. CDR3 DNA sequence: TGTGCCAGCAGTGAAATGTGGGTTGAGCAGTTCTTC.